This T cell receptor beta chain emerged from a study of shared T cell receptors in the human thymus (dated by TCRdb to the early 2020s). As for the study more broadly: The study investigated the way shared, self-reactive T-cell receptor alpha chains are produced in the human thymus.

Library method: the immunoSEQ multiplex PCR assay. Sourced from immuneACCESS, this table was stored by TCRdb with only in-frame sequences that have V and J called. A share of the clones is absent; for the studies checked, an unresolved V gene accounts for under half, and the remainder has no known explanation. The sample table lists hundreds of thousands of clones, 85% to 90% of them with a count of one. The top ten clones comprise over 0.008% of the sample. For this clone: Its antigen remains undetermined. A junction boundary mismatches the germline segment, possibly from a read error.

This sample was shared with a second study, whose subject was human thymus T cells. According to the second study: Immunologically healthy infants undergoing open corrective cardiac surgery for congenital heart defects in Finland were used as donors. Thymus tissue was obtained as surgical resects removed during corrective cardiac surgery. V and J gene segment usage appeared biased in both thymic and peripheral blood repertoires. The related research found that thymic TCR repertoires overlapped highly between unrelated individuals. The study characterized TCR alpha and beta repertoires from eight infant thymus samples and a few related peripheral blood samples. The cohort included about 6 male and a couple of female infants, with donor ages spanning 7 to 244 days. Thymocytes were freed from the tissue by mechanical means and kept at -70 degrees C as pellets of roughly 10-32 million cells. A QIAsymphony instrument was used to extract genomic DNA from the frozen cell pellets. The immunoSEQ multiplex PCR assay was used to amplify the TCRB and TCRAD loci from a standardized amount of quality-controlled genomic DNA. The V(D)J region was spanned by amplicons of a length sufficient to cover the CDR3 and to identify V and J genes. Through the commercial immunoSEQ service, the amplicons were sequenced on an Illumina platform. Corrections for primer bias and sequencing errors followed previously described methods, while TCRAD and TCRB definitions were based on the IMGT database. The repertoires were analysed using immunoSEQ Analyzer 3.0 and VDJTools for basic statistics, V/J segment usage, diversity estimates, rarefaction and pairwise overlap. To estimate diversity, the Chao1, ChaoE, Efron-Thisted, Shannon and inverse Simpson indices were applied, and diversity was also estimated on datasets down-sampled to the smallest sample. Repertoire overlap was determined by strict matching of CDR3 nucleotide sequence, V gene and J gene, and Jaccard-based multidimensional scaling clustering was applied. On average, roughly 850,000 unique TCRB clonotypes were obtained from thymus samples, compared with approximately 82,000 from blood samples.

The specimen sequenced was thymocytes. The clonotype comes from a boy in the first two years of life with a congenital heart defect. Donor details come from another sample of the same person, matched by shared clones.

Here is the DNA: TGTGCCAGCAGCTTCGAGGGGGCTAGCGGGGTGGATTCCTACGAGAAGTACTTC. Its coded protein is CASSFEGASGVDSYEKYF. The sequence joins TRBV5-4 to TRBJ2-7, and 9 junction bases match TRBD2. According to the germline V gene (reference sequence), CDR1 reads SGHNT and CDR2 reads YYREEE. The CDR3 holds 18 amino acids from the cysteine to the phenylalanine. Solely the CDR3 DNA is kept, with 54 bases framed from the first base.